This TCR beta chain was observed in a study of T cell responses to AZD1222 COVID-19 vaccine. TCRdb's copy holds only in-frame clones and misses some; the assay was immunoSEQ multiplex PCR. The sample includes about 150,000 clones, about 88% of them seen just once. Study-level findings and limits: In the spike-specific TCR repertoire, nearly half reportedly target unmutated variant regions.

The CDR3 length is 15 residues. Trimming removed 5 bases at V and 0 bases at J, with 14 bases between. CDR1 is SGHAT and CDR2 is FQNNGV in the germline V gene. Comment on this clone: Its target is unknown.

This specimen was peripheral blood, taken on day 0 of AZD1222 vaccination. This TCR derives from an adult in good health. The chain combines TRBV11-2 with TRBJ2-7; either TRBD1 or TRBD2 may fit D (5 bases each). The CDR3 here is CASSPWGTYSYEQYF. CDR3 sequence (DNA): TGTGCCAGCAGCCCCTGGGGGACCTACTCCTACGAGCAGTACTTC.